This T cell receptor (beta chain) was captured in a study of shared clonotypes between healthy human individuals. The deep-level immunoSEQ assay was used. Libraries were prepared by immunoSEQ multiplex PCR; TCRdb keeps only in-frame clonotypes and omits some of them. The data show about a million clones, about 75% seen once. The germline V gene has CDR1 SQVTM and CDR2 ANQGSEA. The CDR3 covers 17 residues. Trimming stripped 3 bases from V and 0 bases from J, with 19 bases between. The source material was memory CD4+ T cells sorted from blood. Documented subset: CD45RA-negative fraction. The source is a man aged 18 to 29 in good health. V usage is TRBV29-1 and J usage is TRBJ2-3, with D perhaps TRBD2 (8 bases). CDR3 sequence reads: CSVERQGLGKSTDTQYF. The CDR3 nucleotides read TGCAGCGTTGAGAGACAGGGACTAGGAAAGAGCACAGATACGCAGTATTTT.